Below, 13 T cell receptor beta chains from the same sample are listed, as sequenced in a study of T cells in Graves' hyperthyroidism and ophthalmopathy (dated by TCRdb to the late 2010s). Library prep was done by multiplex PCR. The instrument given in TCRdb is Illumina HiSeq 2000. The TCR beta CDR3 regions were amplified from RNA transcripts. The TCR CDR3 was subjected to a first round of RT-PCR using the HTBI primer set and the Qiagen OneStep RT-PCR kit. The public reads were quality trimmed at Q25 with fastp and then assembled into clones with MiXCR by TCRdb, keeping productive beta chains. Identical CDR3 proteins give one entry, which carries the most common genes and DNA. The sample table holds 600,000 to 650,000 distinct CDR3 sequences, of which 20% to 25% were seen once. More than 30% of the sample goes to the ten largest clones. Sequencing input: blood. These receptors originate from a man aged 30 to 39 with Graves' ophthalmopathy.

This chain uses TRBV3-1 with TRBJ2-2, with 15 bases lining up with TRBD2. The germline CDR1 and CDR2 sequences are LGHDT and YNNKEL (reference sequence). There are 19 residues in the CDR3. V dropped 3 bases and J dropped 2; count of bases not matched to a gene: 7. The CDR3 coding sequence is TGTGCCAGCAGCCACGGACTAGCGGGAGGGCCGGCTAACACCGGGGAGCTGTTTTTT. Its protein product is CASSHGLAGGPANTGELFF.

In its sample, this clonotype was seen a few times. The gene calls are TRBV30 and TRBJ2-7, with D uncertain. Trimming left V 2 bases short and J 1 base short, with 12 bases between. The germline V gene has CDR1 GTSNPN and CDR2 SVGIG (reference sequence). The CDR3 totals 14 residues. CDR3: CAWSRADTSYEQYF. CDR3 coding DNA: TGTGCCTGGAGTAGGGCAGACACTTCCTACGAGCAGTACTTC.

In this sample, this clonotype turned up a few times. The chain recombines TRBV28 with TRBJ1-6; D is undetermined. Trimming removed 7 bases from V and 0 bases from J, with 7 bases in between. Germline CDR1 is MDHEN and CDR2 is SYDVKM. CDR3 length: 14 residues. The CDR3 DNA reads TGTGCCAGCACCTCGGGCTCCTATAATTCACCCCTCCACTTT. Its translation is CASTSGSYNSPLHF.

The rearrangement joins TRBV27 to TRBJ2-3; 11 positions agree with TRBD2. This CDR3 comprises 16 residues. Germline V lookup: CDR1 MNHEY, CDR2 SMNVEV (reference sequence). J gave up 0 bases and V 6 bases, and 5 bases lay outside the gene matches. CDR3 in DNA: TGTGCCAGCAGCTCGGGACTAGCGGTGAGCACAGATACGCAGTATTTT. It is translated as CASSSGLAVSTDTQYF.

This chain connects TRBV6-6 to TRBJ2-7, with D tentatively TRBD1 or TRBD2 (5 bases each). This CDR3 contains 15 residues. V shed 0 bases and J shed 3 bases, with 12 bases lying between them. CDR1 and CDR2 (germline): MNHNY, SVGAGI (reference sequence). The CDR3 DNA is TGTGCCAGCAGTTACTCAGTCCAGGGAGACTACGAGCAGTACTTC. Translating it yields CASSYSVQGDYEQYF.

This clonotype was recorded at least ten times. The V call is TRBV10-3, the J call TRBJ2-7; D gene ambiguous. The V and J ends lost 3 bases and 2 bases respectively, with 8 bases between them. This CDR3 is built from 13 residues. CDR1 is ENHRY, CDR2 SYGVKD, per germline. The CDR3 coding sequence is TGTGCCATCAGTGAAGGCCGGCCCTACGAGCAGTACTTC. It yields the protein CAISEGRPYEQYF.

The J gene is TRBJ1-1, the V gene TRBV2, with D maybe TRBD1 (6 bases). The CDR3 length is 13 residues. Trimming cost V 6 bases and J 8 bases, with 16 bases left between them. From germline, CDR1 is SNHLY and CDR2 FYNNEI. The CDR3 is CASRSPYRVEAFF. The CDR3 DNA reads as TGTGCCAGCAGGTCACCGTACAGGGTCGAAGCTTTCTTT.

This clonotype was counted many times. V usage is TRBV5-5 and J usage is TRBJ1-1; D perhaps matches TRBD1 (5 bases). CDR3 length: 19 residues. From germline, CDR1 is SGHKS and CDR2 YYEKEE (reference sequence). V was shortened by 1 base and J by 0 bases, with 22 bases between the two germline ends. The chain's CDR3 is CASSLLEQVLGGMNTEAFF. The CDR3 DNA follows: TGTGCCAGCAGCTTGCTTGAACAGGTTCTCGGCGGGATGAACACTGAAGCTTTCTTT.

This clonotype has a handful of counts. The chain couples TRBV20-1 to TRBJ2-1; D is unresolved. The CDR3 runs 13 residues. V lost 6 bases to trimming and J lost 5 bases, with 14 bases between them. Per the germline V gene, CDR1 is DFQATT and CDR2 is SNEGSKA (reference sequence). CDR3 DNA sequence: TGCAGTGCCACCAGAGACTTGAACAATGAGCAGTTCTTC. As protein: CSATRDLNNEQFF.

This chain connects TRBV9 to TRBJ2-1, with D tentatively TRBD2 (6 bases). The CDR3 has 15 amino acids. Germline assignment: CDR1 SGDLS and CDR2 YYNGEE. With 1 base removed from V and 8 bases from J, the gap between germline ends came to 16 bases. This chain's CDR3 is CASSVIGTSRHEQFF. CDR3 bases: TGTGCCAGCAGCGTAATAGGGACTTCCAGGCATGAGCAGTTCTTC.

This clonotype came up a few times. The chain uses TRBV7-9 and TRBJ2-1; tentatively, D is TRBD2 (5 bases). Germline V CDR1 and CDR2: SEHNR, FQNEAQ (reference sequence). The CDR3 sequence is 14 residues long. V lost 8 bases and J 3 bases, leaving 14 bases between the germline ends. The CDR3 loop is CASVRSGFYNEQFF. The CDR3 region has the DNA TGTGCCAGCGTCAGAAGCGGTTTCTACAATGAGCAGTTCTTC.

Ten or more counts support this clonotype. V and J are TRBV7-2 and TRBJ1-2; unclear D gene. Germline-derived CDR1 and CDR2 are SGHTA and FQGNSA. Trimming took off 6 bases at V and 2 bases at J, with 16 bases between the two ends. CDR3 length equals 15 residues. The CDR3 DNA reads as TGTGCCAGCAGGTTTACCCCAAGCTTAAACTATGGCTACACCTTC. Translating it yields CASRFTPSLNYGYTF.

Comment on this clonotype: Germline and junction disagree at one end, which may indicate a read error. The chain employs TRBV5-1 and TRBJ2-5, with a weak D call TRBD2 (6 bases). The germline V gene has CDR1 SGHRS and CDR2 YFSETQ. This CDR3 has 15 residues. This CDR3 reads CASSVTSGAQETQYF. CDR3 coding DNA: TGTGCCAGCAGCGTAACCTCGGGAGCACAAGAGACCCAGTACTTC.